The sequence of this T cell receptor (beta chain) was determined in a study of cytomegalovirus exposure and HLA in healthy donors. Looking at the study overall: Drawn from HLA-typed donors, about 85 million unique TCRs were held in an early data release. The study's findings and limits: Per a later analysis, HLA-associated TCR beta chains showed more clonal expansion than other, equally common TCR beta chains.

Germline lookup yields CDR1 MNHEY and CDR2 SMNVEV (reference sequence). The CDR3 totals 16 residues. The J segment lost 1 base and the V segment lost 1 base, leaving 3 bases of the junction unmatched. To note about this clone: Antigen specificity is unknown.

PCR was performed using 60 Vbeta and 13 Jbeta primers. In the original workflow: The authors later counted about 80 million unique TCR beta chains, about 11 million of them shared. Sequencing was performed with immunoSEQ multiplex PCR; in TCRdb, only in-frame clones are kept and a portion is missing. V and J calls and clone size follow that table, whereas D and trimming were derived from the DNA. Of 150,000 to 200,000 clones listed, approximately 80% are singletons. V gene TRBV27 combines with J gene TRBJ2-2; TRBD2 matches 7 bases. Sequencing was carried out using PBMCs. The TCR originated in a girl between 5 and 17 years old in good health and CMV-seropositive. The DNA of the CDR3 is TGTGCCAGCAGTTTATTGGGGGGGAAGAACACCGGGGAGCTGTTTTTT. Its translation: CASSLLGGKNTGELFF.